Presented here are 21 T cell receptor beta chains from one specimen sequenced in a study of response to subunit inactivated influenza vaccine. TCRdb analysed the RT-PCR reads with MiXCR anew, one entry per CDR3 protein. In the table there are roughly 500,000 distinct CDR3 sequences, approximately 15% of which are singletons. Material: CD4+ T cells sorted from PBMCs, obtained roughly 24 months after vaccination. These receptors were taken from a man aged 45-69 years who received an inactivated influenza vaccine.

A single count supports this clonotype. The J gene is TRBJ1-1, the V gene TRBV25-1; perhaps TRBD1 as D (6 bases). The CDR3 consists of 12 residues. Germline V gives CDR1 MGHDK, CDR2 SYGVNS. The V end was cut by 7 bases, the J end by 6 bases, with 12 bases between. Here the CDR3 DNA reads TGTGCCAGCAATAGGGGGGTCTCTGAAGCTTTCTTT. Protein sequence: CASNRGVSEAFF.

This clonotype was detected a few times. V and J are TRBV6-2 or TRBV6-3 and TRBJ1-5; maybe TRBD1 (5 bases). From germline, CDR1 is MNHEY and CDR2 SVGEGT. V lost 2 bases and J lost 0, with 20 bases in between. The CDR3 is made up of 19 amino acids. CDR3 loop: CASSYEPGPTLYSNQPQHF. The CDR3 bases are TGTGCCAGCAGTTACGAACCGGGACCGACACTGTATAGCAATCAGCCCCAGCATTTT.

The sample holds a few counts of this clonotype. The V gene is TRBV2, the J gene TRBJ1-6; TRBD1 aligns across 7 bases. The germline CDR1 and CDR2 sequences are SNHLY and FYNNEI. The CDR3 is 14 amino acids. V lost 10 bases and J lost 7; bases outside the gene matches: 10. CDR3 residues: CATHRGRLNSPLHF. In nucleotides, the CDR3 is TGTGCCACCCACAGGGGCAGGTTGAATTCACCCCTCCACTTT.

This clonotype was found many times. CDR3 nucleotide sequence: TGTGCCAGCAGCCAGGGACCATACAATGAGCAGTTCTTC. Residues: CASSQGPYNEQFF. The V and J genes are TRBV7-2 and TRBJ2-1; perhaps D is TRBD1 or TRBD2 (5 bases each). The V end lost 5 bases, the J end lost 4 bases, and 9 bases lay between the germline ends. CDR1 SGHTA and CDR2 FQGNSA come from the germline V gene. The CDR3 has 13 amino acids. Full variable domain (rest looked up from reference TRBV7-2 and TRBJ2-1): GAGVSQSPSNKVTEKGKDVELRCDPISGHTALYWYRQSLGQGLEFLIYFQGNSAPDKSGLPSDRFSAERTGGSVSTLTIQRTQQEDSAVYLCASSQGPYNEQFFGPGTRLTVL.

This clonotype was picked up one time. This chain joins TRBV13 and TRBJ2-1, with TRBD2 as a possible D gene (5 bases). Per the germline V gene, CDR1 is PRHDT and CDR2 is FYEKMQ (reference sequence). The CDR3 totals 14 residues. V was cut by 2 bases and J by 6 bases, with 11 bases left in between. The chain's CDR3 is CASSLSGLPNEQFF. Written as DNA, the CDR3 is TGTGCCAGCAGCTTATCAGGACTCCCCAATGAGCAGTTCTTC.

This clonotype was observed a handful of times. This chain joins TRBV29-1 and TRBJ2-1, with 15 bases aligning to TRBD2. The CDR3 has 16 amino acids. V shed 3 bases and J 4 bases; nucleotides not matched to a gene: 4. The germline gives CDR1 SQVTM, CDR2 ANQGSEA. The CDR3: CSVEGLAGGIYNEQFF. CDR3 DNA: TGCAGCGTTGAGGGACTAGCGGGGGGCATATACAATGAGCAGTTCTTC.

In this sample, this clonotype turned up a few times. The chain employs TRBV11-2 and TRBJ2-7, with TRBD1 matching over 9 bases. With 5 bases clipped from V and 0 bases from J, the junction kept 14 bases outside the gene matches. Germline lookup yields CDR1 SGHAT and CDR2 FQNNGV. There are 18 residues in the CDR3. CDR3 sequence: CASSPSPGTGSFSYEQYF. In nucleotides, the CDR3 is TGTGCCAGCAGCCCAAGTCCCGGGACAGGGTCATTCTCCTACGAGCAGTACTTC.

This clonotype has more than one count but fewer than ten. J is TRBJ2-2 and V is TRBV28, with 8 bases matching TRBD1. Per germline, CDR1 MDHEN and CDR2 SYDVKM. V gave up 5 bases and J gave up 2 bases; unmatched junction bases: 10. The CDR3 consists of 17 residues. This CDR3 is CASSRRLTGANTGELFF. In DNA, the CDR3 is TGTGCCAGCAGTCGACGGCTGACAGGGGCTAACACCGGGGAGCTGTTTTTT.

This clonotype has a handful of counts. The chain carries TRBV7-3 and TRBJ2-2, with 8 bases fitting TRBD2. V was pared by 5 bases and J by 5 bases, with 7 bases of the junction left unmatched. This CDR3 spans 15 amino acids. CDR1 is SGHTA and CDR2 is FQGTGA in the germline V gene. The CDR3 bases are TGTGCCAGCAGCCCCCGGGCTAGCGGGACCGGGGAGCTGTTTTTT. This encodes CASSPRASGTGELFF.

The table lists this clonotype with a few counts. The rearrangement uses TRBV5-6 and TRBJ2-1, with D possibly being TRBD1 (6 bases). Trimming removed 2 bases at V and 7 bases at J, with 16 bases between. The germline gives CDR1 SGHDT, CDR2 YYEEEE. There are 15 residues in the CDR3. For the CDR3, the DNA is TGTGCCAGCAGCTTTTCAGGGGTCGTGAATAATGAGCAGTTCTTC. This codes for CASSFSGVVNNEQFF.

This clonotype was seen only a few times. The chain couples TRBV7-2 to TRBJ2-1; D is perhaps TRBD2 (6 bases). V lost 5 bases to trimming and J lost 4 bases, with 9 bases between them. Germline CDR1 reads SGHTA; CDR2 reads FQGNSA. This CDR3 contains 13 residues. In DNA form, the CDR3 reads TGTGCCAGCAGCGCCGGGACTTACAATGAGCAGTTCTTC. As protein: CASSAGTYNEQFF.

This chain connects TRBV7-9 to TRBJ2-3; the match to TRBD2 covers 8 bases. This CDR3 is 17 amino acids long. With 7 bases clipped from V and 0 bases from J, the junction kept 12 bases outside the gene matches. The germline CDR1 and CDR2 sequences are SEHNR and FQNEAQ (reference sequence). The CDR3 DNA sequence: TGTGCCAGCACCAACGGACTAGCAGATACTAGCACAGATACGCAGTATTTT. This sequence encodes CASTNGLADTSTDTQYF. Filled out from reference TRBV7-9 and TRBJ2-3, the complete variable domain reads DTGVSQNPRHKITKRGQNVTFRCDPISEHNRLYWYRQTLGQGPEFLTYFQNEAQLEKSRLLSDRFSAERPKGSFSTLEIQRTEQGDSAMYLCASTNGLADTSTDTQYFGPGTRLTVL.

CDR3 sequence reads: CASSPSGGGQTQYF. CDR3 DNA sequence: TGTGCCAGCAGCCCAAGCGGGGGTGGACAGACCCAGTACTTC. The chain links TRBV7-2 to TRBJ2-5; 8 nucleotides align to TRBD2. This CDR3 region has 14 residues. Germline-derived CDR1 and CDR2 are SGHTA and FQGNSA. J lost 6 bases, V lost 5 bases, and 8 bases had no gene match. Combining the CDR3 with reference TRBV7-2 and TRBJ2-5 gives the whole variable domain GAGVSQSPSNKVTEKGKDVELRCDPISGHTALYWYRQSLGQGLEFLIYFQGNSAPDKSGLPSDRFSAERTGGSVSTLTIQRTQQEDSAVYLCASSPSGGGQTQYFGPGTRLLVL.

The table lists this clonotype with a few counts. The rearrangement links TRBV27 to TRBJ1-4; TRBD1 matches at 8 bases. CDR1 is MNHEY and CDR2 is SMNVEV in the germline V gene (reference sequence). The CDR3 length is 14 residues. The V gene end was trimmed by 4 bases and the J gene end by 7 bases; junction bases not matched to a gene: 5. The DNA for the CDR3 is TGTGCCAGCAGTTCCAGGGGGCGCTTTGAAAAACTGTTTTTT. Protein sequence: CASSSRGRFEKLFF.

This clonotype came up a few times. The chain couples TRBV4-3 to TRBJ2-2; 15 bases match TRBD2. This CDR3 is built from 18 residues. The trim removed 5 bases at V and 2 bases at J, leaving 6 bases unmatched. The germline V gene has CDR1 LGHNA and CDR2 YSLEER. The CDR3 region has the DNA TGCGCCAGCAGCTACGGACTAGCGGGGGGGACCAACACCGGGGAGCTGTTTTTT. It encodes CASSYGLAGGTNTGELFF.

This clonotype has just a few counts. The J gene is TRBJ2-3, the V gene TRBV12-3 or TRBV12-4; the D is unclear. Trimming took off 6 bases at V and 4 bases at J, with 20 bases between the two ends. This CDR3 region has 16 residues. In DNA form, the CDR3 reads TGTGCCAGCAGCGGAGATGAGGTGTCTAGTCCAGATACGCAGTATTTT. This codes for CASSGDEVSSPDTQYF.

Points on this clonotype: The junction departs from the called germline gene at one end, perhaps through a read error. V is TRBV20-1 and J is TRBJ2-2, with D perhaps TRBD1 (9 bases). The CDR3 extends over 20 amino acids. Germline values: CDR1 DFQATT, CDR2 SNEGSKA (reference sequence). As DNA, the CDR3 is TGCAGTGCTAGAGCCACGGGGGGGACAGGGTTGATTGGGAACACCGAGGAGCTGTTTTTT. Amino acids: CSARATGGTGLIGNTEELFF.

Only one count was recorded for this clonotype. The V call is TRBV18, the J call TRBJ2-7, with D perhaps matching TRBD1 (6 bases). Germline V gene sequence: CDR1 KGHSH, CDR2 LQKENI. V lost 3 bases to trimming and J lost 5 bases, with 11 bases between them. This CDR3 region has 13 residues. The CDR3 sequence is CASSPTGADEQYF. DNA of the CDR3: TGTGCCAGCTCACCGACAGGCGCCGACGAGCAGTACTTC.

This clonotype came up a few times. The DNA for the CDR3 is TGCAGTGCCCGAGGACTAGGGCTTCCCTACGAGCAGTACTTC. Amino acid sequence: CSARGLGLPYEQYF. The chain has TRBV20-1 and TRBJ2-7; TRBD2 agrees at 7 bases. CDR3 length: 14 amino acids. V lost 6 bases to trimming and J lost 2 bases; unmatched junction nucleotides: 10. Looked up from germline, CDR1 is DFQATT and CDR2 is SNEGSKA (reference sequence).

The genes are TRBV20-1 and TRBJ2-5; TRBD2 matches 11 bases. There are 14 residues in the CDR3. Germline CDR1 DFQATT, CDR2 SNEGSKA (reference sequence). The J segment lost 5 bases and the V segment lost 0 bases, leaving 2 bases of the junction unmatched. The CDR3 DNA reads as TGCAGTGCTAGAGATAGCGGGGGGGTGGAGACCCAGTACTTC. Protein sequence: CSARDSGGVETQYF.

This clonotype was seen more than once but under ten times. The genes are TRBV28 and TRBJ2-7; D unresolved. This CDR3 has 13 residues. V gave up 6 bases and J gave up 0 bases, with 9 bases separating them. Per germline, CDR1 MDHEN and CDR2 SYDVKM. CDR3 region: CASSPRPSYEQYF. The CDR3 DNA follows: TGTGCCAGCAGCCCCCGACCCTCCTACGAGCAGTACTTC.